This TCR beta chain originates from a study of blood T cell repertoires in COVID-19. Background on the study: COVID-19 samples from acute and convalescent phases originated in the United States, Italy and Spain.

Original processing methods: Amplification from reference gene primers served as the basis for estimated nucleated cell counts. Assay: immunoSEQ multiplex PCR; the TCRdb copy retains only in-frame clones and omits some. That table gives V, J and clone size, and the DNA gave D and trimming. The repertoire holds more than 350,000 clones, with about 89% as singletons. This CDR3 has 16 residues. The V segment lost 2 bases and the J segment 3 bases; nucleotides outside the gene matches: 7. The germline V gene encodes CDR1 LNHDA and CDR2 SQIVND (reference sequence). The receptor was isolated from a woman in her twenties or thirties with COVID-19, enrolled during active disease. This sequence joins TRBV19 and TRBJ1-1, with TRBD1 matching 9 bases. Source material: peripheral blood. The chain's CDR3 is CASSILGQGTYTEAFF. As DNA, the CDR3 is TGTGCCAGTAGTATATTAGGACAGGGGACTTACACTGAAGCTTTCTTT.